This T cell receptor (beta chain) was recorded in a study of blood T cell repertoires in COVID-19. Study at large: T cells, B-cell-depleted T cells, or PBMCs supplied cDNA or gDNA.

The germline CDR1 and CDR2 sequences are SQVTM and ANQGSEA. Trimming took off 3 bases at V and 1 base at J, with 13 bases between the two ends. The CDR3 extends over 14 amino acids. In the source study's methods: From reference gene primer amplification, estimates of nucleated cell counts were derived. Data came from immunoSEQ multiplex PCR; TCRdb stores just in-frame clones and leaves some out. V and J calls and clone size are copied from that table; D and trimming were computed from the DNA. The data hold about 250,000 clones, with 70% to 90% observed a single time. Specimen: peripheral blood. This chain uses TRBV29-1 with TRBJ2-7; tentative D call: TRBD1 (6 bases). The sequence was collected from a woman aged 25-40 years with COVID-19, enrolled during active disease. The CDR3 sequence: CSVDAGTPSYEQYF. CDR3 nucleotide sequence: TGCAGCGTTGATGCCGGGACACCTTCCTACGAGCAGTACTTC.